This T cell receptor (beta chain) was found in a study of blood T cell repertoires in COVID-19. Turning to the study itself: From T cells, B-cell-depleted T cells, or PBMCs came the material, which was cDNA or gDNA.

Trimming took 3 bases from V and 2 from J; bases not matched to a gene: 6. The CDR3 is 16 amino acids. Per germline, CDR1 LNHDA and CDR2 SQIVND (reference sequence). Produced via immunoSEQ multiplex PCR; TCRdb's table is partial and in-frame only. The sample lists some 160,000 clones, 70% to 90% seen once, with about 2.1% in the top ten. The chain joins TRBV19 to TRBJ1-5, with TRBD1 identical over 8 bases. The clonotype originates from a man aged 50 or older who had recovered from COVID-19. The specimen sequenced was peripheral blood. The CDR3 DNA reads as TGTGCCAGTAGTATTGGACAGGGCGGTCGCAATCAGCCCCAGCATTTT. Translated: CASSIGQGGRNQPQHF. The variable domain in full, completed from reference TRBV19 and TRBJ1-5, reads DGGITQSPKYLFRKEGQNVTLSCEQNLNHDAMYWYRQDPGQGLRLIYYSQIVNDFQKGDIAEGYSVSREKKESFPLTVTSAQKNPTAFYLCASSIGQGGRNQPQHFGDGTRLSIL.